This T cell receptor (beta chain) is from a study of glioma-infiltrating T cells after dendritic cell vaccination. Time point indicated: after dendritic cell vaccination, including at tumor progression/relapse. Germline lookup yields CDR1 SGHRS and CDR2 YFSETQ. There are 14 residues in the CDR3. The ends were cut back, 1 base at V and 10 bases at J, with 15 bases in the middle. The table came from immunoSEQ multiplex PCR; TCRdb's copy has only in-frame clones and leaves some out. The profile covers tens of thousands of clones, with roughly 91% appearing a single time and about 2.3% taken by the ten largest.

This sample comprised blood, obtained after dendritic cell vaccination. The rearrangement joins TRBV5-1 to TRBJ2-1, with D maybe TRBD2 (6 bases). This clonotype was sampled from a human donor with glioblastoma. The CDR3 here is CASSLPTSGREQFF. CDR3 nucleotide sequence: TGCGCCAGCAGCTTGCCGACTAGTGGGCGGGAGCAGTTCTTC.